The 14 T cell receptor beta chains below all came from one sample that was sequenced in a study of blood T cells in healthy people across ages. The authors ran a second PCR of about 7 to 11 cycles using a sample-barcoded 5' primer and a J-beta primer mix. TCRdb used MiXCR to reprocess the 5' RACE reads, holding one entry per CDR3 protein. In the table there are 700,000 to 1,000,000 distinct CDR3 sequences, 40% to 50% of which are singletons. The source material was blood. Source of these receptors: a man aged 55 to 70 in good health.

This clonotype was detected ten times or more. The chain joins TRBV20-1 to TRBJ1-5; 7 bases align to TRBD1. Trimming removed 3 bases from V and 3 bases from J; junction bases left unmatched: 5. Germline CDR1 and CDR2: DFQATT and SNEGSKA (reference sequence). This CDR3 comprises 14 residues. The CDR3 coding sequence is TGCAGTGCTAGGGGGGGACAGTTCAATCAGCCCCAGCATTTT. Translating gives CSARGGQFNQPQHF.

This chain's CDR3 is CAAQGSLIAEAFF. CDR3 coding DNA: TGTGCCGCTCAGGGCAGTTTGATCGCTGAAGCTTTCTTT. The chain couples TRBV10-3 to TRBJ1-1; tentatively, D is TRBD1 (5 bases). The CDR3 sequence is 13 residues long. V lost 11 bases, J lost 6 bases, and 19 bases lay in between. Per germline, CDR1 ENHRY and CDR2 SYGVKD.

This chain connects TRBV6-4 to TRBJ1-1; D not resolved. The CDR3 spans 14 residues. Trimming removed 3 bases from V and 4 bases from J, with 12 bases in between. The germline V gene has CDR1 MRHNA and CDR2 SNTAGT. The CDR3, as DNA: TGTGCCAGCAGTGAAGCGGGGATAGCCACTGAAGCTTTCTTT. This codes for CASSEAGIATEAFF.

The rearrangement links TRBV7-2 to TRBJ2-7, with D tentatively TRBD2 (6 bases). Germline V gene lookup returns CDR1 SGHTA and CDR2 FQGNSA. V was cut by 4 bases and J by 4 bases, with 17 bases left in between. The CDR3 totals 15 residues. DNA for the CDR3: TGTGCCAGCAGCTCTACTGGGGCCCGGGGGTACGAGCAGTACTTC. Amino acid sequence: CASSSTGARGYEQYF.

This clonotype was detected only a few times. This sequence joins TRBV20-1 and TRBJ1-2; a weak D match, TRBD1 (5 bases). Per germline, CDR1 DFQATT and CDR2 SNEGSKA (reference sequence). This CDR3 region has 14 residues. Trimming stripped 1 base from V and 8 bases from J, with 17 bases between. This CDR3 reads CSARAAGRGGGYTF. The CDR3 DNA sequence: TGCAGTGCTAGAGCGGCAGGGCGGGGCGGCGGCTACACCTTC.

The genes are TRBV6-5 and TRBJ2-5; 7 bases agree with TRBD2. J gave up 6 bases and V 2 bases, and 9 bases lay outside the gene matches. CDR3 length: 15 amino acids. Germline V gives CDR1 MNHEY, CDR2 SVGAGI. CDR3 sequence (DNA): TGTGCCAGCAGTTACGGTTTCTGGGGGGGGAAGACCCAGTACTTC. It translates to CASSYGFWGGKTQYF.

This clonotype was recorded many times. The gene calls are TRBV7-2 and TRBJ2-5; possibly TRBD1 or TRBD2 for D (6 bases each). This CDR3 has 14 amino acids. Germline V gene lookup returns CDR1 SGHTA and CDR2 FQGNSA. Trimming left V 1 base short and J 5 bases short, with 11 bases between. DNA for the CDR3: TGTGCCAGCAGCTTAGGGGGGGCGGTTGAGACCCAGTACTTC. Translating gives CASSLGGAVETQYF. The complete variable domain, with remaining parts taken from reference TRBV7-2 and TRBJ2-5, reads GAGVSQSPSNKVTEKGKDVELRCDPISGHTALYWYRQSLGQGLEFLIYFQGNSAPDKSGLPSDRFSAERTGGSVSTLTIQRTQQEDSAVYLCASSLGGAVETQYFGPGTRLLVL.

This clonotype has more than one count but fewer than ten. V and J are TRBV7-3 and TRBJ2-1, with 11 nucleotides matching TRBD2. Trimming at V came to 5 bases and at J to 7 bases, leaving 7 bases not matched to a gene. The germline V gene encodes CDR1 SGHTA and CDR2 FQGTGA. CDR3 length: 15 residues. CDR3 amino acids: CASSNRGLAENEQFF. The CDR3 DNA sequence: TGTGCCAGCAGCAACCGGGGACTAGCGGAAAATGAGCAGTTCTTC.

The CDR3 DNA reads TGTGCCAGCAGCGTAGGGACAGGGGATCAGCCCCAGCATTTT. Translated: CASSVGTGDQPQHF. J is TRBJ1-5 and V is TRBV9; 9 bases are a match to TRBD1. The germline V gene has CDR1 SGDLS and CDR2 YYNGEE. The V and J ends lost 0 bases and 5 bases, in that order; junction bases with no gene match: 0. There are 14 residues in the CDR3.

This chain's CDR3 is CASSTAIGETQYF. CDR3 DNA: TGTGCCAGCAGCACCGCTATCGGGGAGACCCAGTACTTC. V gene TRBV27 combines with J gene TRBJ2-5; D gene uncertain. This CDR3 comprises 13 residues. Between the trimmed V and J ends, which lost 6 bases and 5 bases, there was a span of 13 bases. Germline V lookup: CDR1 MNHEY, CDR2 SMNVEV (reference sequence).

This clonotype was seen a few times. V usage is TRBV30 and J usage is TRBJ1-5, with D unresolved. The CDR3 consists of 13 residues. Trimming removed 1 base from V and 2 bases from J, with 6 bases in between. The germline CDR1 and CDR2 sequences are GTSNPN and SVGIG (reference sequence). CDR3: CAWSAQGNQPQHF. The CDR3 DNA sequence: TGTGCCTGGAGTGCCCAGGGCAATCAGCCCCAGCATTTT.

In this sample, this clonotype turned up many times. The genes are TRBV12-3 or TRBV12-4 and TRBJ2-5, with 8 bases aligning to TRBD1. The CDR3 has 14 amino acids. V trimming: 6 bases; J trimming: 1 base; junction bases outside the gene matches: 4. CDR3 bases: TGTGCCAGCAGCCAGGACAGGGTCCAAGAGACCCAGTACTTC. Residues: CASSQDRVQETQYF.

This rearrangement joins TRBV6-2 or TRBV6-3 to TRBJ1-2, with D possibly TRBD1 on 6 matching bases. Between the trimmed V and J ends, which lost 7 bases and 4 bases, there was a span of 16 bases. Germline CDR1 and CDR2: MNHEY and SVGEGT. CDR3 length equals 14 residues. The CDR3 DNA is TGTGCCAGCAACCTCGGACAGCTCTTCTATGGCTACACCTTC. This codes for CASNLGQLFYGYTF.

There are a few counts of this clonotype. The rearrangement joins TRBV7-9 to TRBJ2-1; D is undetermined. The J call may not be correct, given that the DNA end is closer to TRBJ2-7. Germline lookup yields CDR1 SEHNR and CDR2 FQNEAQ (reference sequence). The CDR3 has 14 residues. CDR3 loop: CASSFSPGYNEQYF. The DNA for the CDR3 is TGTGCCAGCAGCTTCTCCCCTGGCTACAATGAGCAGTACTTC.